These 7 T cell receptor beta chains were all obtained from the same sample, sequenced in a study of T cell repertoires in ileal Crohn's disease. Here immunoSEQ multiplex PCR was the method, and the copy in TCRdb shows in-frame clones only, minus some. The table lists 15,000 or so clones, less than 90% of them singletons. The sample consisted of ileal tissue. These TCRs come from an adult with Crohn's disease.

The chain employs TRBV30 and TRBJ1-1; D is possibly TRBD1 (5 bases). The CDR3 contains 15 residues. Trimming left V 2 bases short and J 4 bases short, with 17 bases between. Germline-derived CDR1 and CDR2 are GTSNPN and SVGIG (reference sequence). The CDR3 sequence is CAWSWGRALGTEAFF. The CDR3, as DNA: TGTGCCTGGAGTTGGGGCAGGGCCTTGGGCACTGAAGCTTTCTTT.

The J gene is TRBJ1-3, the V gene TRBV6-1, with 8 bases that match TRBD1. This CDR3 contains 14 residues. CDR1 and CDR2 from the germline V gene are MNHNS and SASEGT. Trimming at V came to 6 bases and at J to 2 bases, leaving 3 bases not matched to a gene. The CDR3 sequence is CASRKDRAGNTIYF. The DNA of the CDR3 is TGTGCCAGCAGAAAGGACAGGGCTGGAAACACCATATATTTT.

CDR3 nucleotide sequence: TGTGCCAGCAGCCAAGCGGTCCTGGGGAGCTATGGCTACACCTTC. Protein sequence: CASSQAVLGSYGYTF. The J gene is TRBJ1-2, the V gene TRBV4-2; D is unresolved. This CDR3 is 15 amino acids long. Germline V gene lookup returns CDR1 LGHNA and CDR2 YNFKEQ. Trimming cost V 1 base and J 4 bases, with 13 bases left between them.

The chain has TRBV7-2 and TRBJ2-7, with 11 bases lining up with TRBD2. With V trimmed by 2 bases and J by 3 bases, 12 bases remained unmatched. This CDR3 is 18 amino acids long. Germline values: CDR1 SGHTA, CDR2 FQGNSA. The CDR3 protein is CASSLSGSGGAFLYEQYF. The CDR3 DNA reads TGTGCCAGCAGCTTAAGCGGTAGCGGGGGGGCCTTTCTCTACGAGCAGTACTTC.

The chain has TRBV5-1 and TRBJ2-7, with D possibly matching TRBD2 (6 bases). The CDR3 length is 13 residues. The V gene's germline CDR1 is SGHRS and CDR2 YFSETQ. V lost 2 bases, J lost 7 bases, and 13 bases lay in between. The CDR3, as DNA: TGCGCCAGCAGCTTACCCGGGACTCTTGAGCAGTACTTC. Protein product: CASSLPGTLEQYF.

CDR3 bases: TGTGCCAGCAGCTTAGGACAGTTCCGTAGCAATCAGCCCCAGCATTTT. Translating it yields CASSLGQFRSNQPQHF. This sequence joins TRBV7-2 and TRBJ1-5; a weak D match, TRBD1 (5 bases). Trimming pared 1 base from V and 0 bases from J, leaving 10 bases between. The CDR3 runs 16 residues. From germline, CDR1 is SGHTA and CDR2 FQGNSA.

J is TRBJ1-2 and V is TRBV7-9; perhaps TRBD1 as D (5 bases). Germline V gene data show CDR1 as SEHNR and CDR2 as FQNEAQ (reference sequence). There are 15 residues in the CDR3. V was pared by 5 bases and J by 1 base, with 14 bases between. The CDR3 spells CASSQTETVNYGYTF. The CDR3 DNA sequence: TGTGCCAGCAGCCAAACCGAGACAGTTAACTATGGCTACACCTTC.